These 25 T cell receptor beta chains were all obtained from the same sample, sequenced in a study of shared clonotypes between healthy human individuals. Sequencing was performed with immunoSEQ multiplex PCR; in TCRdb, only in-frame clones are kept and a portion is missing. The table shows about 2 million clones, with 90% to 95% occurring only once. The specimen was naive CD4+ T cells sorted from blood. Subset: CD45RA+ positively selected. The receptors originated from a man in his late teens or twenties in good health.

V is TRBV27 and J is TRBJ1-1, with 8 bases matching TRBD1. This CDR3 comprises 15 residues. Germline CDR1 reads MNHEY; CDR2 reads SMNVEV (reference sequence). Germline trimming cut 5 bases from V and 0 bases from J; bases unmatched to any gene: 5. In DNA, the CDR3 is TGTGCCAGCAGTCCGGACAGGGCCATGAACACTGAAGCTTTCTTT. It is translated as CASSPDRAMNTEAFF.

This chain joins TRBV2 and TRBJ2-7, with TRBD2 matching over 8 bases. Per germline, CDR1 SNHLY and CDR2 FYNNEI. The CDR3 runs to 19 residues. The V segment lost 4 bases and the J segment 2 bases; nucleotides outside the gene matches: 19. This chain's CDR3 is CASSVLLLGQVGRAYEQYF. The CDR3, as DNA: TGTGCCAGCAGTGTGCTCCTCCTAGGTCAGGTCGGGAGGGCCTACGAGCAGTACTTC.

The CDR3 nucleotides are TGTGCCTGGAGTGTAGCCCGTTATAATTCACCCCTCCACTTT. This translates into CAWSVARYNSPLHF. The V and J genes are TRBV30 and TRBJ1-6; D not resolved. CDR1 and CDR2 from the germline V gene are GTSNPN and SVGIG (reference sequence). The length of the CDR3 is 14 residues. The V end was cut by 0 bases, the J end by 4 bases, with 7 bases between.

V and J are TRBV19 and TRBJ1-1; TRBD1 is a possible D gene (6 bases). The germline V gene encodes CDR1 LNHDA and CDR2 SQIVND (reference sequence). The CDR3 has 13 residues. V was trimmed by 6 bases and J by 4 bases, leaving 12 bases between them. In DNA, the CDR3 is TGTGCCAGTAGGGGACAAAGTGGCACTGAAGCTTTCTTT. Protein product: CASRGQSGTEAFF. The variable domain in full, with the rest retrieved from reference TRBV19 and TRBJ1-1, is DGGITQSPKYLFRKEGQNVTLSCEQNLNHDAMYWYRQDPGQGLRLIYYSQIVNDFQKGDIAEGYSVSREKKESFPLTVTSAQKNPTAFYLCASRGQSGTEAFFGQGTRLTVV.

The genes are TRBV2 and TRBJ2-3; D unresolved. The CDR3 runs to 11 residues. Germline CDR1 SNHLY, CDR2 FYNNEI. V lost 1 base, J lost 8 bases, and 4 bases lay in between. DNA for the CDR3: TGTGCCAGCAGTGAAGAGGGTACGCAGTATTTT. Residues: CASSEEGTQYF.

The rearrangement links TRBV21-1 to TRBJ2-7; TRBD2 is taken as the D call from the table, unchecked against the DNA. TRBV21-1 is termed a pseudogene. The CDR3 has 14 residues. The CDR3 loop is CASYSSGSSYEQYF. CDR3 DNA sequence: TGTGCCAGCTACTCTAGCGGTAGCTCCTACGAGCAGTACTTC.

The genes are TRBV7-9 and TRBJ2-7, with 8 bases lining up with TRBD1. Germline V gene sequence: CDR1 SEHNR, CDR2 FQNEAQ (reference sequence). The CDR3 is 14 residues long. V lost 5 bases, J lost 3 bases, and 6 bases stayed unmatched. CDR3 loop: CASSARGTGYEQYF. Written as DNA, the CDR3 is TGTGCCAGCAGCGCCCGAGGGACAGGCTACGAGCAGTACTTC.

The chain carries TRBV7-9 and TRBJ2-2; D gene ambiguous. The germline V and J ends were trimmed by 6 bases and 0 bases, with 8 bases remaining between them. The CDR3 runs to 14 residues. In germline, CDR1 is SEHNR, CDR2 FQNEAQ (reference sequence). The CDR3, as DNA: TGTGCCAGCAGAGGCGCAGCGAACACCGGGGAGCTGTTTTTT. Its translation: CASRGAANTGELFF.

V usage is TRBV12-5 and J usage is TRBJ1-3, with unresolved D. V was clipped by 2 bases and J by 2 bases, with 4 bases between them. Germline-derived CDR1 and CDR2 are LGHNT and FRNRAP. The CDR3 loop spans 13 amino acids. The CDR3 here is CASGLTTGNTIYF. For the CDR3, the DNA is TGTGCTAGTGGTTTGACTACTGGAAACACCATATATTTT.

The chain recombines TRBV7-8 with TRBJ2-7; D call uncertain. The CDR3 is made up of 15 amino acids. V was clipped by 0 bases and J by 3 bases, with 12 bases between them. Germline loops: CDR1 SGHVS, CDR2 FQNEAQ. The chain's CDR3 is CASSLAPTLGYEQYF. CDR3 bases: TGTGCCAGCAGCTTAGCCCCCACCCTGGGCTACGAGCAGTACTTC.

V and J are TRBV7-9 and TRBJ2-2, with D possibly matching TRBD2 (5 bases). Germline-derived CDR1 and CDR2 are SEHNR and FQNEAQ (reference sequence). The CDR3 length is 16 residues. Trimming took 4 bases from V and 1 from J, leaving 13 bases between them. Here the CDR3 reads CASSSVRGKNTGELFF. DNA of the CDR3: TGTGCCAGCAGCTCCGTCAGAGGGAAGAACACCGGGGAGCTGTTTTTT.

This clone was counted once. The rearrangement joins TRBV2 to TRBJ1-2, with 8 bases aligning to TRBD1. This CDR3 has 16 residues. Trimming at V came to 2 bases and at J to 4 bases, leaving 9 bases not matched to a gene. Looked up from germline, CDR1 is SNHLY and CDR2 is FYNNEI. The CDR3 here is CASSETWTGRGYGYTF. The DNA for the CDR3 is TGTGCCAGCAGTGAAACTTGGACAGGGAGAGGCTATGGCTACACCTTC.

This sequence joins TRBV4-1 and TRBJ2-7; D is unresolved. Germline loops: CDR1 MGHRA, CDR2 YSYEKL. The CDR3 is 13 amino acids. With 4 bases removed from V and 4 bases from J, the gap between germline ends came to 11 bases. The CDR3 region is CASSRQVLYEQYF. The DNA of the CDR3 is TGCGCCAGCAGCCGCCAGGTTTTGTACGAGCAGTACTTC.

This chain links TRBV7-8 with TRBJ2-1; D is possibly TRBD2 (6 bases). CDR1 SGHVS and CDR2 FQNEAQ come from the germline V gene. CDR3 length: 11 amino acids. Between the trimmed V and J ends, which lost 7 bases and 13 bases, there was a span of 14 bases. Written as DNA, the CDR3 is TGTGCCAGCACCAACCGGGACTTCCAGTTCTTC. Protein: CASTNRDFQFF.

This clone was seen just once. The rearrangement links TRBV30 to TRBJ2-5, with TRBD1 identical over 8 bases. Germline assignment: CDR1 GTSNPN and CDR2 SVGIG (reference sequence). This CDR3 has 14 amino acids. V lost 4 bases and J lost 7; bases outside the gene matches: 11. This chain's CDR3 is CAWTLTGGYATQYF. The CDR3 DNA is TGTGCCTGGACCTTAACAGGGGGTTACGCGACCCAGTACTTC.

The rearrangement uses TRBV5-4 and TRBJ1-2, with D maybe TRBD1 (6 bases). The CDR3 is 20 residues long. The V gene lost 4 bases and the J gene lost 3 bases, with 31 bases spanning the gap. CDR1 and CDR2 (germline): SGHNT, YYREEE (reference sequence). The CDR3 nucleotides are TGTGCCAGCAGCAGAAGATCCGGGGGGCGAATTTTGGAGCGGGACTATGGCTACACCTTC. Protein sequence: CASSRRSGGRILERDYGYTF.

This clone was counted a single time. This CDR3 reads CASSLVTPLLYF. The CDR3 DNA reads TGTGCCAGCAGCTTAGTGACACCCCTTTTATACTTC. The chain recombines TRBV11-2 with TRBJ2-5; D not certain. V dropped 1 base and J dropped 14 bases, with 14 bases sitting between them. The CDR3 is made up of 12 amino acids. Germline-derived CDR1 and CDR2 are SGHAT and FQNNGV.

The DNA of the CDR3 is TGTGCCAGCAGCTTAGTCCGGGACAGCTATGGCTACACCTTC. It translates to CASSLVRDSYGYTF. The chain has TRBV11-2 and TRBJ1-2; 7 bases map to TRBD1. The germline gives CDR1 SGHAT, CDR2 FQNNGV. V lost 1 base and J lost 4; bases outside the gene matches: 3. There are 14 residues in the CDR3.

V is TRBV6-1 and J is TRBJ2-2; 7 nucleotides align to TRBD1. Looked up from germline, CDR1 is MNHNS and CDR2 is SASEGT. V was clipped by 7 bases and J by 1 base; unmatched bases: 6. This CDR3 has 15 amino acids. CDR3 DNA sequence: TGTGCCAGCACCTATAGGACAGGGAACACCGGGGAGCTGTTTTTT. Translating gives CASTYRTGNTGELFF.

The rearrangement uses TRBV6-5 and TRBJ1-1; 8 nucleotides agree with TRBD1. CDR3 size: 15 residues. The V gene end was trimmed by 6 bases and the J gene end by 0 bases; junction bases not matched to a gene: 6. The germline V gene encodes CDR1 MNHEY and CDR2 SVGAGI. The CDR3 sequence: CASRLSGQVNTEAFF. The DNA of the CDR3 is TGTGCCAGCAGATTATCGGGACAGGTGAACACTGAAGCTTTCTTT.

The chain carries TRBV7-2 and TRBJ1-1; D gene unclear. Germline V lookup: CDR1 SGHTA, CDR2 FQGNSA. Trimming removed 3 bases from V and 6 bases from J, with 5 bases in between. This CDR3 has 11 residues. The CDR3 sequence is CASSFKSEAFF. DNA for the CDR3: TGTGCCAGCAGCTTCAAGTCTGAAGCTTTCTTT.

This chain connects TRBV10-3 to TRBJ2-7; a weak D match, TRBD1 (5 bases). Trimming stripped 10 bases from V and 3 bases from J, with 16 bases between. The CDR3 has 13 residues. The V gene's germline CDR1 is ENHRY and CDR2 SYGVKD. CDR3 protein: CASLGAGYYEQYF. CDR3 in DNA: TGTGCCAGTCTAGGGGCAGGGTACTACGAGCAGTACTTC.

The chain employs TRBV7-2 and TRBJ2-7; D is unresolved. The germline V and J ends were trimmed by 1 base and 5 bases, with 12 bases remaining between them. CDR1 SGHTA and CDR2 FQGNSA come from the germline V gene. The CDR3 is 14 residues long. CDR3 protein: CASSLEAFGNEQYF. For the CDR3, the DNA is TGTGCCAGCAGCTTAGAGGCTTTCGGAAACGAGCAGTACTTC.

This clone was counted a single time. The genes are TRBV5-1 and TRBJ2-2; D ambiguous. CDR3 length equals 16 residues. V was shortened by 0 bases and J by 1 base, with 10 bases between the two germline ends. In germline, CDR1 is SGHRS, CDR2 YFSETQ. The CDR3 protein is CASSLATQMNTGELFF. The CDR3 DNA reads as TGCGCCAGCAGCTTGGCCACACAAATGAACACCGGGGAGCTGTTTTTT.

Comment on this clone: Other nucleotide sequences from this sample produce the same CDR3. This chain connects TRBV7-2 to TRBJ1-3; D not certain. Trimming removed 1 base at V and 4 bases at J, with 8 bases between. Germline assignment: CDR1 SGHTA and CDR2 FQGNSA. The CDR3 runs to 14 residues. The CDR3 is CASSLGPSGNTIYF. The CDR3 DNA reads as TGTGCCAGCAGCTTAGGACCTTCCGGAAACACCATATATTTT.